What follows are 24 T cell receptor beta chains derived from one specimen sequenced in a study of T cell responses to AZD1222 COVID-19 vaccine. Sequencing was performed with immunoSEQ multiplex PCR; in TCRdb, only in-frame clones are kept and a portion is missing. The sample shows approximately 190,000 clones, approximately 91% of them seen only once. The sample here was peripheral blood, taken on day 0 of AZD1222 vaccination. Receptor source: an adult in good health.

V gene TRBV5-6 combines with J gene TRBJ1-1, with no clear D. Deletions cut 0 bases from V and 0 bases from J, with 9 bases between. Germline-derived CDR1 and CDR2 are SGHDT and YYEEEE. This CDR3 region has 15 residues. The CDR3, as DNA: TGTGCCAGCAGCTTGGAGGCCCGTCTGAACACTGAAGCTTTCTTT. Its protein is CASSLEARLNTEAFF.

The CDR3 spells CASSLSTGGFQPQHF. The CDR3 DNA sequence: TGTGCCAGCAGTTTATCGACAGGGGGCTTTCAGCCCCAGCATTTT. The chain recombines TRBV28 with TRBJ1-5, with 10 bases identical to TRBD1. The germline V gene encodes CDR1 MDHEN and CDR2 SYDVKM. The junction had 3 bases not matched to a gene; V was cut back by 1 base and J by 6 bases. The CDR3 totals 15 residues.

The J gene is TRBJ2-3, the V gene TRBV15; 12 positions agree with TRBD2. This CDR3 is built from 15 residues. Germline CDR1 reads LNHNV; CDR2 reads YYDKDF (reference sequence). With V trimmed by 0 bases and J by 5 bases, 0 bases remained unmatched. The CDR3 region has the DNA TGTGCCACCAGCAGAGAGGGACTAGCGGGAGATACGCAGTATTTT. Translated: CATSREGLAGDTQYF.

The J gene is TRBJ2-4, the V gene TRBV10-3; 7 positions agree with TRBD2. The CDR3 is 14 residues long. V lost 6 bases to trimming and J lost 1 base; unmatched junction nucleotides: 3. CDR1 is ENHRY, CDR2 SYGVKD, per germline. CDR3 sequence: CAIRSGEAKNIQYF. In DNA, the CDR3 is TGTGCCATCAGGAGCGGGGAGGCCAAAAACATTCAGTACTTC.

The V call is TRBV5-1, the J call TRBJ2-5; no reliable D call. The V and J ends lost 3 bases and 1 base respectively, with 4 bases between them. The CDR3 contains 12 residues. From germline, CDR1 is SGHRS and CDR2 YFSETQ. The CDR3 region has the DNA TGCGCCAGCAGCTGGACCCAAGAGACCCAGTACTTC. The encoded protein is CASSWTQETQYF.

The chain uses TRBV10-3 and TRBJ1-3; TRBD1 agrees at 9 bases. The CDR3 totals 14 residues. V gave up 4 bases and J gave up 4 bases; unmatched junction bases: 2. CDR1 is ENHRY, CDR2 SYGVKD, per germline. This chain's CDR3 is CAISGTGDGNTIYF. CDR3 DNA sequence: TGTGCCATCAGTGGGACAGGGGACGGAAACACCATATATTTT.

The V call is TRBV14, the J call TRBJ1-2; tentative D call: TRBD1 (5 bases). Per germline, CDR1 SGHDN and CDR2 FVKESK. The V end was cut by 1 base, the J end by 8 bases, with 14 bases between. This CDR3 region has 14 residues. The CDR3 reads CASSQAGTGPGYTF. The CDR3 nucleotides are TGTGCCAGCAGCCAAGCAGGGACTGGCCCCGGCTACACCTTC.

The chain is built from TRBV19 and TRBJ1-1, with a weak D call TRBD1 (6 bases). V was shortened by 5 bases and J by 3 bases, with 7 bases between the two germline ends. Germline values: CDR1 LNHDA, CDR2 SQIVND (reference sequence). The CDR3 is 12 residues long. In DNA form, the CDR3 reads TGTGCCAGTAGTTACAGGGACACTGAAGCTTTCTTT. The encoded protein is CASSYRDTEAFF. Together with reference TRBV19 and TRBJ1-1, the CDR3 gives the full variable domain: DGGITQSPKYLFRKEGQNVTLSCEQNLNHDAMYWYRQDPGQGLRLIYYSQIVNDFQKGDIAEGYSVSREKKESFPLTVTSAQKNPTAFYLCASSYRDTEAFFGQGTRLTVV.

The count of this clone is one. V gene TRBV5-5 combines with J gene TRBJ1-5; 7 positions agree with TRBD1. The CDR3 totals 14 residues. Germline loops: CDR1 SGHKS, CDR2 YYEKEE (reference sequence). The J segment lost 5 bases and the V segment lost 0 bases, leaving 2 bases of the junction unmatched. The CDR3 loop reads CASSLAGGDQPQHF. CDR3 in DNA: TGTGCCAGCAGCTTGGCAGGGGGAGATCAGCCCCAGCATTTT.

This chain joins TRBV5-1 and TRBJ1-2; D possibly corresponds to TRBD1 (6 bases). The CDR3 consists of 14 residues. The germline V and J ends were trimmed by 0 bases and 5 bases, with 11 bases remaining between them. Germline values: CDR1 SGHRS, CDR2 YFSETQ. The CDR3: CASSLDGQSYGYTF. The CDR3 DNA reads TGCGCCAGCAGCTTGGATGGACAGAGTTATGGCTACACCTTC.

This chain uses TRBV7-9 with TRBJ1-1; perhaps TRBD1 as D (6 bases). The CDR3 extends over 15 amino acids. The germline V gene encodes CDR1 SEHNR and CDR2 FQNEAQ (reference sequence). V gave up 5 bases and J gave up 4 bases, with 17 bases separating them. CDR3 DNA: TGTGCCAGCAGCCTCCAGGGGTGGGAGGGCACTGAAGCTTTCTTT. Its translation is CASSLQGWEGTEAFF.

This chain links TRBV19 with TRBJ2-1; 7 bases fit TRBD1. J lost 5 bases, V lost 5 bases, and 9 bases had no gene match. CDR3 length: 15 residues. Germline loops: CDR1 LNHDA, CDR2 SQIVND (reference sequence). This chain's CDR3 is CASSAPKGADNEQFF. CDR3 in DNA: TGTGCCAGTAGTGCTCCTAAGGGGGCGGACAATGAGCAGTTCTTC.

The chain carries TRBV7-2 and TRBJ1-2; 8 nucleotides match TRBD1. The CDR3 is 14 residues long. From germline, CDR1 is SGHTA and CDR2 FQGNSA. V was clipped by 3 bases and J by 0 bases; unmatched bases: 0. CDR3 sequence (DNA): TGTGCCAGCAGCTTGGACAGGGCTAACTATGGCTACACCTTC. Encoded protein: CASSLDRANYGYTF.

The chain has TRBV6-2 or TRBV6-3 and TRBJ1-2; D call uncertain. Germline loops: CDR1 MNHEY, CDR2 SVGEGT. The CDR3 is 12 residues long. The V gene lost 2 bases and the J gene lost 6 bases, with 7 bases spanning the gap. As DNA, the CDR3 is TGTGCCAGCAGTTACCGAGGCAATGGCTACACCTTC. Amino acids: CASSYRGNGYTF.

The J gene is TRBJ2-7, the V gene TRBV13, with 8 bases aligning to TRBD2. V was clipped by 6 bases and J by 0 bases; unmatched bases: 16. In germline, CDR1 is PRHDT, CDR2 FYEKMQ (reference sequence). This CDR3 is built from 18 residues. CDR3 in amino acids: CASRRIPGTSSTSYEQYF. CDR3 DNA: TGTGCCAGCAGACGCATCCCCGGGACTAGTTCCACCTCCTACGAGCAGTACTTC.

V usage is TRBV7-2 and J usage is TRBJ1-1, with D hard to call. V gave up 5 bases and J gave up 3 bases, with 1 base separating them. The CDR3 sequence is 10 residues long. Germline CDR1 and CDR2: SGHTA and FQGNSA. CDR3 loop: CASSHTEAFF. The DNA of the CDR3 is TGTGCCAGCAGCCACACTGAAGCTTTCTTT. The variable domain in full, completed from reference TRBV7-2 and TRBJ1-1, reads GAGVSQSPSNKVTEKGKDVELRCDPISGHTALYWYRQSLGQGLEFLIYFQGNSAPDKSGLPSDRFSAERTGGSVSTLTIQRTQQEDSAVYLCASSHTEAFFGQGTRLTVV.

J is TRBJ2-2 and V is TRBV6-5; D is possibly TRBD2 (5 bases). The germline gives CDR1 MNHEY, CDR2 SVGAGI. Trimming left V 7 bases short and J 3 bases short, with 12 bases between. The CDR3 extends over 14 amino acids. In nucleotides, the CDR3 is TGTGCCAGCATGGACGGACTGTACACCGGGGAGCTGTTTTTT. It is translated as CASMDGLYTGELFF.

The rearrangement joins TRBV2 to TRBJ2-1; TRBD1 is a possible D gene (5 bases). The CDR3 has 12 residues. The V end lost 4 bases, the J end lost 9 bases, and 10 bases lay between the germline ends. Germline V gives CDR1 SNHLY, CDR2 FYNNEI. CDR3 sequence (DNA): TGTGCCAGCAGTGTAAGGCAGGGTGAGCAGTTCTTC. Its translation: CASSVRQGEQFF.

The rearrangement uses TRBV29-1 and TRBJ1-2; the D is unclear. The germline V and J ends were trimmed by 1 base and 7 bases, with 25 bases remaining between them. In germline, CDR1 is SQVTM, CDR2 ANQGSEA. This CDR3 spans 17 amino acids. The CDR3 loop is CSVEGGTTQGHVFGYTF. The CDR3 coding sequence is TGCAGCGTTGAAGGGGGTACGACCCAAGGGCACGTCTTTGGCTACACCTTC.

The rearrangement uses TRBV7-9 and TRBJ1-2, with 7 bases aligning to TRBD1. The germline CDR1 and CDR2 sequences are SEHNR and FQNEAQ (reference sequence). V lost 3 bases to trimming and J lost 1 base; unmatched junction nucleotides: 8. CDR3 length: 16 amino acids. The CDR3 is CASSFVTGRFNYGYTF. CDR3 nucleotides: TGTGCCAGCAGCTTTGTGACAGGGCGATTTAACTATGGCTACACCTTC. The whole variable domain, remainder taken from reference TRBV7-9 and TRBJ1-2, is DTGVSQNPRHKITKRGQNVTFRCDPISEHNRLYWYRQTLGQGPEFLTYFQNEAQLEKSRLLSDRFSAERPKGSFSTLEIQRTEQGDSAMYLCASSFVTGRFNYGYTFGSGTRLTVV.

The chain is built from TRBV6-6 and TRBJ1-4; no firm D call. The germline V gene has CDR1 MNHNY and CDR2 SVGAGI (reference sequence). The CDR3 length is 16 residues. The germline V and J ends were trimmed by 2 bases and 8 bases, with 18 bases remaining between them. CDR3 residues: CASSYGRHSPPEKLFF. The CDR3, as DNA: TGTGCCAGCAGTTACGGGCGGCATTCTCCGCCGGAAAAACTGTTTTTT.

The V and J genes are TRBV2 and TRBJ1-1; D is ambiguous. CDR1 is SNHLY, CDR2 FYNNEI, per germline. The CDR3 spans 12 residues. The V and J ends lost 6 bases and 3 bases respectively, with 8 bases between them. This CDR3 reads CASRAPDTEAFF. The CDR3 nucleotides read TGTGCCAGCAGGGCGCCGGACACTGAAGCTTTCTTT.

This rearrangement joins TRBV28 to TRBJ2-3; D perhaps matches TRBD2 (5 bases). The CDR3 extends over 16 amino acids. Deletions cut 3 bases from V and 4 bases from J, with 17 bases between. Germline values: CDR1 MDHEN, CDR2 SYDVKM. In DNA, the CDR3 is TGTGCCAGCAGTTTGGGGTCAGTGGGAGCTTCAGATACGCAGTATTTT. It translates to CASSLGSVGASDTQYF.

The V gene is TRBV28, the J gene TRBJ2-5; 9 nucleotides agree with TRBD1. CDR3 length: 14 amino acids. V trimming: 5 bases; J trimming: 13 bases; junction bases outside the gene matches: 14. From germline, CDR1 is MDHEN and CDR2 SYDVKM. The CDR3 spells CASSPGTGREGRYF. DNA of the CDR3: TGTGCCAGCAGTCCCGGGACAGGGAGGGAGGGACGGTACTTC. Drawing the rest from reference TRBV28 and TRBJ2-5, the complete variable domain is DVKVTQSSRYLVKRTGEKVFLECVQDMDHENMFWYRQDPGLGLRLIYFSYDVKMKEKGDIPEGYSVSREKKERFSLILESASTNQTSMYLCASSPGTGREGRYFGPGTRLLVL.